This TCR beta chain came from a study of T cells in Graves' hyperthyroidism and ophthalmopathy. In the study overall: The initial diagnosis was the point when peripheral blood was collected, ahead of any treatment. Whole-study findings and limits: Before onset, ophthalmopathy was predicted by the model a median about 6.2 months earlier.

TCR beta CDR3 regions were amplified from RNA transcripts. TCR CDR3 regions were first amplified by RT-PCR with HTBI primers. TCRdb used MiXCR to reprocess the multiplex PCR reads, holding one entry per CDR3 protein. The repertoire holds 550,000 to 600,000 distinct CDR3 sequences, with over 15% as singletons. Trimming pared 6 bases from V and 2 bases from J, leaving 14 bases between. CDR3 length: 15 residues. Germline CDR1 reads MNHNS; CDR2 reads SASEGT. PBMCs were derived from 7.5 to 10 ml fresh peripheral blood. This clonotype was recorded a few times. What it recognizes is unknown. The source of this sequence is a woman under 30 with Graves' hyperthyroidism. This sequence joins TRBV6-1 and TRBJ1-3; tentatively, D is TRBD1 (5 bases). The material sequenced was blood. The CDR3 is CASSLRGYTGNTIYF. CDR3 sequence (DNA): TGTGCCAGCAGCCTTAGGGGTTACACTGGAAACACCATATATTTT.